This T cell receptor beta chain was retrieved from a study of technical replicates of blood from a handful of donors. The germline gives CDR1 SQVTM, CDR2 ANQGSEA. V was pared by 4 bases and J by 5 bases, with 8 bases of the junction left unmatched. CDR3 length: 14 amino acids. Sequencing used immunoSEQ multiplex PCR; TCRdb keeps in-frame clones, though not all of them. Among 60,000 to 70,000 clones, 95% to 98% were seen once, and the ten largest hold under 0.2%. The specimen sequenced was T cells isolated from PBMCs. This sequence was found in a human donor in good health. The rearrangement uses TRBV29-1 and TRBJ2-7, with 10 bases that match TRBD2. The CDR3 spells CSVVPGLANHEQYF. Here the CDR3 DNA reads TGCAGCGTTGTACCGGGACTAGCGAACCACGAGCAGTACTTC.